Below are 22 T cell receptor beta chains sequenced from a single sample in a study of blood T cell repertoires in COVID-19. Sequencing was performed with immunoSEQ multiplex PCR; in TCRdb, only in-frame clones are kept and a portion is missing. The sample records approximately 170,000 clones, roughly 90% being singletons. Sequencing input: peripheral blood. The origin of the receptors is a man aged 60 to 75 with active or convalescent COVID-19.

V and J are TRBV6-5 and TRBJ2-5; TRBD1 matches at 11 bases. Unmatched junction bases numbered 8, after V lost 6 bases and J lost 5 bases. This CDR3 spans 15 amino acids. Germline lookup yields CDR1 MNHEY and CDR2 SVGAGI. The CDR3 DNA reads TGTGCCAGCAGCTCGGGACAGGGGGAACTTGAGACCCAGTACTTC. Translating it yields CASSSGQGELETQYF.

The chain joins TRBV19 to TRBJ2-1; D perhaps matches TRBD2 (5 bases). The CDR3 loop spans 12 amino acids. V was trimmed by 11 bases and J by 6 bases, leaving 14 bases between them. Germline V CDR1 and CDR2: LNHDA, SQIVND (reference sequence). CDR3 nucleotide sequence: TGTGCCTCTTGGGCGGGTCGCAATGAGCAGTTCTTC. Protein sequence: CASWAGRNEQFF.

V gene TRBV19 combines with J gene TRBJ2-7; TRBD2 aligns across 9 bases. The CDR3 covers 14 residues. V trimming: 6 bases; J trimming: 2 bases; junction bases outside the gene matches: 5. Germline V gene data show CDR1 as LNHDA and CDR2 as SQIVND (reference sequence). For the CDR3, the DNA is TGTGCCAGTAGGGGGACTAGCAGAACCTACGAGCAGTACTTC. Amino acids: CASRGTSRTYEQYF.

The chain has TRBV5-4 and TRBJ1-1, with D unresolved. In germline, CDR1 is SGHNT, CDR2 YYREEE (reference sequence). V shed 5 bases and J shed 1 base, with 6 bases lying between them. This CDR3 comprises 12 residues. CDR3: CASRTGNTEAFF. CDR3 sequence (DNA): TGTGCCAGCAGGACGGGGAACACTGAAGCTTTCTTT.

This chain joins TRBV12-5 and TRBJ2-7; D call uncertain. CDR1 and CDR2 (germline): LGHNT, FRNRAP. V lost 7 bases and J 3 bases, leaving 16 bases between the germline ends. CDR3 size: 14 residues. The chain's CDR3 is CASARLGAGYEQYF. The CDR3 DNA reads as TGTGCTAGTGCGCGATTGGGCGCCGGCTACGAGCAGTACTTC.

The chain is built from TRBV11-3 and TRBJ2-2; 7 bases map to TRBD2. CDR1 and CDR2 from the germline V gene are SGHNT and YENEEA. The CDR3 is 14 residues long. The V gene end was trimmed by 1 base and the J gene end by 6 bases; junction bases not matched to a gene: 2. CDR3 bases: TGTGCCAGCAGCTTAGGGGCGGGAGCCGGGGAGCTGTTTTTT. Amino acid sequence: CASSLGAGAGELFF.

The chain combines TRBV24-1 with TRBJ2-1; the D gene is possibly TRBD1 (6 bases). CDR3 length equals 13 residues. Trimming cost V 4 bases and J 7 bases, with 10 bases left between them. Germline values: CDR1 KGHDR, CDR2 SFDVKD. In nucleotides, the CDR3 is TGTGCCACCAGTGACCACGACAGGAATGAGCAGTTCTTC. Translation: CATSDHDRNEQFF.

The chain employs TRBV11-2 and TRBJ1-2; possible D gene TRBD1, 5 bases. The CDR3 extends over 15 amino acids. The ends were cut back, 0 bases at V and 6 bases at J, with 14 bases in the middle. In germline, CDR1 is SGHAT, CDR2 FQNNGV. The CDR3 region is CASSLEARVVDGYTF. CDR3 bases: TGTGCCAGCAGCTTAGAGGCCAGGGTGGTGGATGGCTACACCTTC.

The chain recombines TRBV28 with TRBJ1-3, with D hard to call. CDR3 size: 14 residues. From germline, CDR1 is MDHEN and CDR2 SYDVKM. V was clipped by 9 bases and J by 4 bases, with 16 bases between them. Here the CDR3 reads CASKPPLLGNTIYF. As DNA, the CDR3 is TGTGCCAGTAAACCCCCACTCCTAGGAAACACCATATATTTT.

The J gene is TRBJ1-1, the V gene TRBV12-3 or TRBV12-4, with D possibly TRBD1 on 5 matching bases. The V and J ends lost 6 bases and 5 bases respectively, with 13 bases between them. This CDR3 has 13 residues. CDR3 loop: CASSLARVTEAFF. The CDR3 nucleotides are TGTGCCAGCAGCCTGGCCAGGGTTACTGAAGCTTTCTTT.

In nucleotides, the CDR3 is TGCGCCAGCAGTACGAGCACTGAAGCTTTCTTT. It specifies CASSTSTEAFF. The rearrangement joins TRBV10-1 to TRBJ1-1; D unresolved. The CDR3 spans 11 residues. V shed 5 bases and J shed 4 bases, with 5 bases lying between them. Per the germline V gene, CDR1 is WNHNN and CDR2 is SYGVQD (reference sequence).

The gene calls are TRBV30 and TRBJ2-5; TRBD2 matches at 7 bases. This CDR3 has 13 residues. Germline trimming cut 3 bases from V and 5 bases from J; bases unmatched to any gene: 6. The germline V gene has CDR1 GTSNPN and CDR2 SVGIG (reference sequence). CDR3 region: CAWSVKGGETQYF. In DNA, the CDR3 is TGTGCCTGGAGCGTAAAGGGAGGGGAGACCCAGTACTTC.

This clone was seen once. The same CDR3 is also encoded by other DNA sequences in this sample. This CDR3 is CASSLALQGTEAFF. CDR3 nucleotide sequence: TGTGCCAGCAGCTTAGCGCTACAGGGGACTGAAGCTTTCTTT. The chain uses TRBV11-2 and TRBJ1-1; 7 nucleotides line up with TRBD1. With V trimmed by 1 base and J by 5 bases, 4 bases remained unmatched. Germline V CDR1 and CDR2: SGHAT, FQNNGV. The CDR3 covers 14 residues.

V usage is TRBV6-5 and J usage is TRBJ1-1; possible D gene TRBD1, 6 bases. CDR1 is MNHEY, CDR2 SVGAGI, per germline. The CDR3 runs to 13 residues. V shed 8 bases and J shed 1 base, with 11 bases lying between them. This CDR3 reads CASGSGQNTEAFF. Here the CDR3 DNA reads TGTGCCAGCGGCTCGGGACAGAACACTGAAGCTTTCTTT.

The chain recombines TRBV20-1 with TRBJ2-3; 12 nucleotides align to TRBD2. The CDR3 runs to 16 residues. The trim removed 3 bases at V and 4 bases at J, leaving 8 bases unmatched. The V gene's germline CDR1 is DFQATT and CDR2 SNEGSKA (reference sequence). The CDR3: CSASYLAGGPPDTQYF. CDR3 DNA sequence: TGCAGTGCTAGTTACCTAGCGGGGGGGCCCCCAGATACGCAGTATTTT.

For this clone: Other DNA sequences in this sample translate to the same CDR3. CDR3 protein: CASSYSYEQYF. CDR3 bases: TGTGCCAGCAGTTACAGCTACGAGCAGTACTTC. The V call is TRBV2, the J call TRBJ2-7; D remains unclear. The CDR3 contains 11 residues. CDR1 and CDR2 (germline): SNHLY, FYNNEI. V was shortened by 5 bases and J by 3 bases, with 5 bases between the two germline ends.

The genes are TRBV10-1 and TRBJ1-1; maybe TRBD1 (6 bases). Trimming stripped 2 bases from V and 3 bases from J, with 10 bases between. Germline CDR1 and CDR2: WNHNN and SYGVQD (reference sequence). This CDR3 has 14 residues. The CDR3 bases are TGCGCCAGCAGTGAGACAACAGGGTACACTGAAGCTTTCTTT. Encoded protein: CASSETTGYTEAFF.

The chain is built from TRBV25-1 and TRBJ2-5; 12 bases line up with TRBD2. Trimming cost V 8 bases and J 5 bases; bases outside gene matches: 6. Germline V CDR1 and CDR2: MGHDK, SYGVNS. The CDR3 runs 14 residues. The CDR3 loop reads CASGRGLAGETQYF. The CDR3 DNA reads TGTGCCAGCGGGCGAGGACTAGCGGGGGAGACCCAGTACTTC.

The genes are TRBV29-1 and TRBJ2-2, with D maybe TRBD1 (5 bases). Trimming removed 5 bases at V and 0 bases at J, with 10 bases between. The CDR3 runs 14 residues. Germline CDR1 reads SQVTM; CDR2 reads ANQGSEA. The CDR3 reads CSVLGQSNTGELFF. CDR3 sequence (DNA): TGCAGCGTTCTGGGGCAGTCGAACACCGGGGAGCTGTTTTTT.

V is TRBV7-9 and J is TRBJ1-2; D remains ambiguous. Trimming cost V 3 bases and J 7 bases, with 9 bases left between them. The CDR3 has 12 residues. CDR1 and CDR2 from the germline V gene are SEHNR and FQNEAQ (reference sequence). CDR3 amino acids: CASSLGEGGYTF. CDR3 sequence (DNA): TGTGCCAGCAGCTTGGGCGAGGGTGGCTACACCTTC.

DNA of the CDR3: TGTGCCAGCAGAATACAGGGGTCCACTGAAGCTTTCTTT. It encodes CASRIQGSTEAFF. The chain employs TRBV27 and TRBJ1-1; 7 bases fit TRBD1. V was clipped by 6 bases and J by 4 bases; unmatched bases: 5. The V gene's germline CDR1 is MNHEY and CDR2 SMNVEV (reference sequence). This CDR3 comprises 13 residues.

V usage is TRBV7-9 and J usage is TRBJ1-2; the D gene is possibly TRBD1 (6 bases). CDR1 is SEHNR and CDR2 is FQNEAQ in the germline V gene (reference sequence). CDR3 length equals 15 residues. V was trimmed by 0 bases and J by 4 bases, leaving 12 bases between them. CDR3 sequence: CASSLAVDRSYGYTF. The CDR3, as DNA: TGTGCCAGCAGCTTAGCCGTGGACAGAAGCTATGGCTACACCTTC. The variable domain in full, with the rest retrieved from reference TRBV7-9 and TRBJ1-2, is DTGVSQNPRHKITKRGQNVTFRCDPISEHNRLYWYRQTLGQGPEFLTYFQNEAQLEKSRLLSDRFSAERPKGSFSTLEIQRTEQGDSAMYLCASSLAVDRSYGYTFGSGTRLTVV.